This TCR beta chain originates from a study of T cell clonality in common variable immunodeficiency. Overall study results and limits: Authors noted CVID clonality's cause needs subpopulation repertoire sequencing. In common variable immunodeficiency, TCR beta chains reportedly carried fewer deletions and N-nucleotide insertions.

Germline CDR1 and CDR2: LNHDA and SQIVND (reference sequence). This CDR3 contains 14 residues. Deletions cut 5 bases from V and 9 bases from J, with 14 bases between. This clone was observed a few times. Its matching antigen is unknown. Coverage ceases 3 residues before the CDR3 finishes, and the germline J gene fills in the end. Libraries were prepared by immunoSEQ multiplex PCR; TCRdb keeps only in-frame clonotypes and omits some of them. This repertoire holds 32,000 or so clones, and none appear only once. Caucasian heritage predominated among both patients and controls. The chain couples TRBV19 to TRBJ1-6; D unresolved. The receptor was derived from a human donor with common variable immunodeficiency. Sequencing used peripheral blood mononuclear cells. The CDR3 loop reads CASSPGSAGSPLHF. The DNA read from the CDR3 is TGTGCCAGTAGTCCAGGTTCAGCGGGTTCACCC.